This T cell receptor (beta chain) was documented in a study of control samples from healthy donors and cancer patients. Assay: immunoSEQ multiplex PCR; the TCRdb copy retains only in-frame clones and omits some. The sample holds more than 70,000 clones, nearly 90% seen once. Germline V gene data show CDR1 as KGHSH and CDR2 as LQKENI. CDR3 size: 16 residues. The J segment lost 9 bases and the V segment lost 3 bases, leaving 9 bases of the junction unmatched. The chain joins TRBV18 to TRBJ1-6, with 9 positions matching TRBD1. Source material: PBMCs. This clonotype was sampled from a man in his fifties or sixties with lung cancer. CDR3 residues: CASSPWPGQGGSPLHF. For the CDR3, the DNA is TGTGCCAGCTCACCTTGGCCGGGACAGGGAGGTTCACCCCTCCACTTT.